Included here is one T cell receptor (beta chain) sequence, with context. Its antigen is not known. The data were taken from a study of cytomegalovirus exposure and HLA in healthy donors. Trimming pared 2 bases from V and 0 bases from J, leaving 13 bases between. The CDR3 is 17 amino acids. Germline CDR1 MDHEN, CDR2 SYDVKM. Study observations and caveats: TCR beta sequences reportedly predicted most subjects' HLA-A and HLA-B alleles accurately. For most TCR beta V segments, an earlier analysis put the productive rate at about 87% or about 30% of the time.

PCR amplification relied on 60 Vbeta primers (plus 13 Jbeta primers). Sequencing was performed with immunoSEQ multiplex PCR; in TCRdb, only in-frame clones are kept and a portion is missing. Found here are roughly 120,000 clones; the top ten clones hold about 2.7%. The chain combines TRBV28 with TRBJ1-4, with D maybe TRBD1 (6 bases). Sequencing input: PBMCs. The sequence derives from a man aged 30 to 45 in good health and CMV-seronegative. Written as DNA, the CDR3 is TGTGCCAGCAGTTTACCCGGGACACACACAACTAATGAAAAACTGTTTTTT. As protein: CASSLPGTHTTNEKLFF.